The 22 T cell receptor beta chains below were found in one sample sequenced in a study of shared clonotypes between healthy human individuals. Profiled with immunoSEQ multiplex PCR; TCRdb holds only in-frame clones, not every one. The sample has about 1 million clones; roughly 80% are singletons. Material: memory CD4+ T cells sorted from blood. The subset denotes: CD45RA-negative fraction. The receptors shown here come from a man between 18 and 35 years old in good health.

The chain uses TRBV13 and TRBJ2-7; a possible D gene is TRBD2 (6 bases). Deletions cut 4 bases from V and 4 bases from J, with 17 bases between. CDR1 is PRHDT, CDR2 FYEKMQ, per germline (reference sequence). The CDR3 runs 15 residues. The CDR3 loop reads CASSSRDLSLYEQYF. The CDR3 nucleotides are TGTGCCAGCAGCTCCCGGGACTTAAGTTTGTACGAGCAGTACTTC.

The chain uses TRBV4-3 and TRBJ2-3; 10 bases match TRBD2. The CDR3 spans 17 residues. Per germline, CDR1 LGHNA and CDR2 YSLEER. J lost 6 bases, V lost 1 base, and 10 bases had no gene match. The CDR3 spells CASSQGSGRAWGDTQYF. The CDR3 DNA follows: TGCGCCAGCAGCCAAGGGAGCGGGAGGGCCTGGGGGGATACGCAGTATTTT.

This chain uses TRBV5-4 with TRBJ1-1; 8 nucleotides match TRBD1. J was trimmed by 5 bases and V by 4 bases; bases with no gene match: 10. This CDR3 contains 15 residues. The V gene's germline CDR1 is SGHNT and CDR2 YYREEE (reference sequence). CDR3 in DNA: TGTGCCAGCAGCATAGTAATTCAGGGGGCTACTGAAGCTTTCTTT. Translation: CASSIVIQGATEAFF.

This CDR3 is CAARGANNYEQYF. The CDR3 DNA sequence: TGTGCCGCACGCGGGGCGAATAACTACGAGCAGTACTTC. V is TRBV27 and J is TRBJ2-7, with TRBD2 as a possible D gene (6 bases). The V end was cut by 11 bases, the J end by 3 bases, with 17 bases between. CDR1 is MNHEY and CDR2 is SMNVEV in the germline V gene (reference sequence). The CDR3 has 13 amino acids.

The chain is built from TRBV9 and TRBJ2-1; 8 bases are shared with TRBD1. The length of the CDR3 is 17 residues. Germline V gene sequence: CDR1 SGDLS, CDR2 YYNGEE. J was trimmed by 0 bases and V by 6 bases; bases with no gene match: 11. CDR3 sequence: CASTQRTGWASYNEQFF. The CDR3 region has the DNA TGTGCCAGCACCCAGAGGACAGGGTGGGCCTCCTACAATGAGCAGTTCTTC.

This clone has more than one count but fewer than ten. CDR3 coding DNA: TGTGCCAGTAGTATGCCGGGATGGTGGAACACTGAAGCTTTCTTT. Translated, it gives CASSMPGWWNTEAFF. This chain joins TRBV19 and TRBJ1-1; D ambiguous. The V end lost 3 bases, the J end lost 1 base, and 12 bases lay between the germline ends. CDR3 length: 15 residues. The germline V gene has CDR1 LNHDA and CDR2 SQIVND (reference sequence).

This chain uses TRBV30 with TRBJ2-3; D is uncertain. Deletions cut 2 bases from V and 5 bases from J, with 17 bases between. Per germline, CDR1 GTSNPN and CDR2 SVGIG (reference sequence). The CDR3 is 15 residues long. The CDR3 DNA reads TGTGCCTGGAGTTCTATAAAGGCGAGAGGAGATACGCAGTATTTT. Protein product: CAWSSIKARGDTQYF. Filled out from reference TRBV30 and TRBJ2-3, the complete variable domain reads SQTIHQWPATLVQPVGSPLSLECTVEGTSNPNLYWYRQAAGRGLQLLFYSVGIGQISSEVPQNLSASRPQDRQFILSSKKLLLSDSGFYLCAWSSIKARGDTQYFGPGTRLTVL.

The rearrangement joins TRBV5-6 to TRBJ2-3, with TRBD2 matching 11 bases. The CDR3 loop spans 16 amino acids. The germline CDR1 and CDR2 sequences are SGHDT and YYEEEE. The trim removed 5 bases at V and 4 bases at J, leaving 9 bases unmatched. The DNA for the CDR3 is TGTGCCAGCAGTCTCCAGGGACTAGCGGTCGCAGATACGCAGTATTTT. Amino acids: CASSLQGLAVADTQYF.

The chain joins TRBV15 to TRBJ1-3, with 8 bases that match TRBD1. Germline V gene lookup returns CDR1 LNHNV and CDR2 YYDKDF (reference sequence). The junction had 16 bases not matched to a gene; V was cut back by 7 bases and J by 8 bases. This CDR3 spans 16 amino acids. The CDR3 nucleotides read TGTGCCACCAACCAAACGGACAGGGTATGGGTTGACACCATATATTTT. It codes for CATNQTDRVWVDTIYF.

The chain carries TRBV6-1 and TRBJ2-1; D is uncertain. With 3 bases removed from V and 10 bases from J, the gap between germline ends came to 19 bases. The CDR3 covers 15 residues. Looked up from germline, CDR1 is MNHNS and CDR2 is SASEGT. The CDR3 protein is CASSDIQIERREQFF. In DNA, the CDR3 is TGTGCCAGCAGTGATATCCAGATCGAAAGGCGCGAGCAGTTCTTC.

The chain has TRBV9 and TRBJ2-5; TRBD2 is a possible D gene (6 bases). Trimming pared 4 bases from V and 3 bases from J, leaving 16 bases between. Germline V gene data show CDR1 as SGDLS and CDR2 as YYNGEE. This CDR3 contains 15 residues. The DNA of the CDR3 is TGTGCCAGCAGCCTCACCGGGACTGAGAAAGAGACCCAGTACTTC. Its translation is CASSLTGTEKETQYF. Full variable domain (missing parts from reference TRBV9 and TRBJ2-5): DSGVTQTPKHLITATGQRVTLRCSPRSGDLSVYWYQQSLDQGLQFLIQYYNGEERAKGNILERFSAQQFPDLHSELNLSSLELGDSALYFCASSLTGTEKETQYFGPGTRLLVL.

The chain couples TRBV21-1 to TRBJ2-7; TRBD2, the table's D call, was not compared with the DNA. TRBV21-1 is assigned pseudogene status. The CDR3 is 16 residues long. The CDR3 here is CASSKEWGLGDYEQYF. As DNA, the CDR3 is TGTGCCAGCAGCAAAGAATGGGGTCTGGGAGACTACGAGCAGTACTTC.

The chain's CDR3 is CASSFESDTQYF. CDR3 nucleotide sequence: TGTGCCAGCAGCTTCGAGTCAGATACGCAGTATTTT. V and J are TRBV7-9 and TRBJ2-3; no firm D call. The V end was cut by 3 bases, the J end by 4 bases, with 5 bases between. From germline, CDR1 is SEHNR and CDR2 FQNEAQ (reference sequence). This CDR3 has 12 amino acids.

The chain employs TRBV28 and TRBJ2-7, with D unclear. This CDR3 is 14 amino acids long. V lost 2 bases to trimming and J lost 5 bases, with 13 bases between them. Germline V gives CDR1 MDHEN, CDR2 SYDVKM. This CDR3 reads CASSLVQGSHEQYF. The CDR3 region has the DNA TGTGCCAGCAGTTTAGTTCAAGGCAGCCACGAGCAGTACTTC. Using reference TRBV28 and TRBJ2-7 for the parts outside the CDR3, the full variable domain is DVKVTQSSRYLVKRTGEKVFLECVQDMDHENMFWYRQDPGLGLRLIYFSYDVKMKEKGDIPEGYSVSREKKERFSLILESASTNQTSMYLCASSLVQGSHEQYFGPGTRLTVT.

CDR3 coding DNA: TGTGCCATTCGCCCCCACGACGGGCAAAGTTCCAATGAGCAGTTCTTC. Translating it yields CAIRPHDGQSSNEQFF. The chain employs TRBV10-3 and TRBJ2-1; D call uncertain. The CDR3 spans 16 residues. Deletions cut 9 bases from V and 6 bases from J, with 24 bases between. The germline gives CDR1 ENHRY, CDR2 SYGVKD.

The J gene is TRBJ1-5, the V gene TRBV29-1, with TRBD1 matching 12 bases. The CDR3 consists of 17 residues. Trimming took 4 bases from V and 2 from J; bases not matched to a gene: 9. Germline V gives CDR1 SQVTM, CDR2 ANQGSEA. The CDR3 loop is CSVVGTGGAVGNQPQHF. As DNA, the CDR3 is TGCAGCGTTGTAGGGACAGGGGGCGCGGTGGGCAATCAGCCCCAGCATTTT.

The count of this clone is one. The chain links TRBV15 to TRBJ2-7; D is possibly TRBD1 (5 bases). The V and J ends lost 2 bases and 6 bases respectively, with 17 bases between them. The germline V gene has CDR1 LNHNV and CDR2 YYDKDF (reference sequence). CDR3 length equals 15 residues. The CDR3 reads CATSRPQDASGEQYF. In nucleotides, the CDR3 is TGTGCCACCAGCAGACCACAGGACGCAAGTGGCGAGCAGTACTTC.

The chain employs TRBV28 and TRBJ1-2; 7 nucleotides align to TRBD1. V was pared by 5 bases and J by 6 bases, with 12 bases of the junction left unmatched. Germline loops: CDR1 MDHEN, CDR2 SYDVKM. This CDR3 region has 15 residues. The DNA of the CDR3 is TGTGCCAGCAGTGAGACTCTAGGCAGGGGGGATGGCTACACCTTC. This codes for CASSETLGRGDGYTF.

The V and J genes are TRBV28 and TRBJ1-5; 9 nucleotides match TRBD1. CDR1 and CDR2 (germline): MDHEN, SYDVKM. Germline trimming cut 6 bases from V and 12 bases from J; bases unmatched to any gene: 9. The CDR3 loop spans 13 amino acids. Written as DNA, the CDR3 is TGTGCCAGCAGGGAACAGGGGGCGGTTAACCAGCATTTT. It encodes CASREQGAVNQHF.

The CDR3 sequence is CASSPQAGGTEAFF. CDR3 DNA sequence: TGTGCCAGCAGCCCCCAGGCAGGGGGCACTGAAGCTTTCTTT. This chain connects TRBV7-3 to TRBJ1-1, with 7 bases matching TRBD1. J lost 4 bases, V lost 5 bases, and 7 bases had no gene match. CDR3 length: 14 amino acids. Germline assignment: CDR1 SGHTA and CDR2 FQGTGA.

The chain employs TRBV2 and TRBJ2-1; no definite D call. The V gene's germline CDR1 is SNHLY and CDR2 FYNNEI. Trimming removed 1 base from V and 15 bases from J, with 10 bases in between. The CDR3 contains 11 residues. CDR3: CASSEGRYPFF. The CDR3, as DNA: TGTGCCAGCAGTGAAGGAAGGTATCCGTTCTTC.

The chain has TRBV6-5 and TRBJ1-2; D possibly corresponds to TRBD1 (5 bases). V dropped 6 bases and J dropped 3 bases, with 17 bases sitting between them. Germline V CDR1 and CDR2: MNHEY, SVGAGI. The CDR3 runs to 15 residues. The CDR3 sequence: CASSRGGARDYGYTF. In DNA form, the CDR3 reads TGTGCCAGCAGCCGCGGCGGGGCGCGAGACTATGGCTACACCTTC.